The rows below give T cell receptor beta chains drawn from one sample of a study of tumor and adjacent non-tumor tissue in lung cancer. TCRdb ran MiXCR on the multiplex PCR reads and lists one entry per CDR3 protein. The repertoire holds about 85,000 distinct CDR3 sequences, with around 59% as singletons. Sequenced sample: lung tumor tissue. All receptors derive from a man aged 70-80 years with non-small cell lung cancer. The conserved cysteine and the conserved F or W are not part of the CDR3 here.

v_gene	j_gene	CDR3aa
TRBV5-1	TRBJ2-1	ATSLVRGSEQF
TRBV11-2	TRBJ2-7	ASRSPALQDSYEQY
TRBV24-1	TRBJ2-1	ATSEQGQGFWSEQF
TRBV30	TRBJ1-2	AWQEEGNT
TRBV3-1	TRBJ2-7	ASSQGRSTGHYEQY
TRBV6-2/TRBV6-3	TRBJ2-5	ASSLRLAGLQETQY
TRBV28	TRBJ1-2	AISRRKPRGYT
TRBV10-1	TRBJ2-3	ANSGSRLAGANTQY
TRBV29-1	TRBJ1-2	SVVGDIPYGYT
TRBV11-2	TRBJ2-2	ASNLFVATSTGELF
TRBV6-1	TRBJ2-7	ASRVPGQGSYEQY
TRBV10-1	TRBJ2-7	ASSEGDLLNEQY
TRBV5-1	TRBJ2-7	ASSQGAGTVAYEQY
TRBV30	TRBJ2-5	AWSVQSDRETQY
TRBV5-4	TRBJ2-1	ASSYDRALNEQF
TRBV29-1	TRBJ1-2	SVEVSWGYT
TRBV19	TRBJ1-3	ASSRQNLDTIY
TRBV4-1	TRBJ1-4	ASSQEQNSLMQSKLF
TRBV20-1	TRBJ2-5	SALGGYQETQY
TRBV5-6	TRBJ1-4	ASSLVGAGEKLF
TRBV28	TRBJ2-7	ASSEDHEQY
TRBV11-3	TRBJ2-4	VSSLNRSNSKSIQY
TRBV6-6	TRBJ1-2	ASSYSAEPTHNYDYI
TRBV4-1	TRBJ2-4	ASSQESSAGGTKNIQY
TRBV18	TRBJ2-7	ASSPSGQGREQY
TRBV20-1	TRBJ2-6	SARVRLSGANVLI
TRBV6-6	TRBJ1-1	ASTGQTKAEAF
TRBV6-1	TRBJ1-5	ASSDQGLRPQH
TRBV11-2	TRBJ2-7	ASSPGGSSGSPYEQY
TRBV4-2	TRBJ2-1	ASNGEGCYEQF
TRBV6-1	TRBJ2-2	ASSVTRNTGELF
TRBV2	TRBJ2-7	ARERGYEQY
TRBV10-2	TRBJ2-1	TSNSSGTGRYEQF
TRBV4-2	TRBJ2-7	ASSHPGGGREQY
TRBV20-1	TRBJ2-4	CTPDLNIQY
TRBV7-9	TRBJ2-5	ASSPLPGRGQETQY
TRBV20-1	TRBJ2-5	SASRTSWETQY
TRBV11-2	TRBJ2-4	VSSQQPNETKNIQY
TRBV7-9	TRBJ2-1	TSEITDRLHEQF
TRBV11-2	TRBJ2-1	ASSLRLAGVSSYDEQF
TRBV7-8	TRBJ2-7	ASTLDTYYEQY
TRBV12-3/TRBV12-4	TRBJ1-2	ASTLHQGSNYGYT
TRBV6-1	TRBJ1-5	ASRARGTGGFSNQPQH
TRBV11-2	TRBJ2-1	ARCPLRNNEQF
TRBV5-1	TRBJ2-1	ASSLDPAGGLNEQF
TRBV11-2	TRBJ1-6	ASSATGRGGYNSHVH
TRBV28	TRBJ2-1	ASSLKRYNEQF
TRBV29-1	TRBJ2-2	SVDGQQASGELF
TRBV12-3/TRBV12-4	TRBJ2-1	ASSLRGLRQF